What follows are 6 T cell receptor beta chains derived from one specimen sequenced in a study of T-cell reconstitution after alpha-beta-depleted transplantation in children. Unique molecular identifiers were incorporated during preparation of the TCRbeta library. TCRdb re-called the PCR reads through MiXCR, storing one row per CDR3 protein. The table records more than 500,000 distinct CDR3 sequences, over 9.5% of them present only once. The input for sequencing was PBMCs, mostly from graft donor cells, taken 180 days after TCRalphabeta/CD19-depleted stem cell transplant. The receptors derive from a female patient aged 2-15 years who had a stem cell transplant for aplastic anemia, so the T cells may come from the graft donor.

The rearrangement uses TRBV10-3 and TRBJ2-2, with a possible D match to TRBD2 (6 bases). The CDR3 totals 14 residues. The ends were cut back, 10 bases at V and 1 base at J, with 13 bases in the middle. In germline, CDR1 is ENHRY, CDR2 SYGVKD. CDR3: CATRRELNTGELFF. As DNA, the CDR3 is TGTGCCACTCGGCGGGAATTGAACACCGGGGAGCTGTTTTTT.

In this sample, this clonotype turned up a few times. The CDR3 here is CATSTRGFYGYTF. The DNA of the CDR3 is TGTGCCACCTCAACCAGGGGCTTCTATGGCTACACCTTC. V and J are TRBV25-1 and TRBJ1-2; D is possibly TRBD1 (6 bases). Trimming cost V 10 bases and J 4 bases, with 16 bases left between them. Germline V gene lookup returns CDR1 MGHDK and CDR2 SYGVNS. The CDR3 is made up of 13 amino acids.

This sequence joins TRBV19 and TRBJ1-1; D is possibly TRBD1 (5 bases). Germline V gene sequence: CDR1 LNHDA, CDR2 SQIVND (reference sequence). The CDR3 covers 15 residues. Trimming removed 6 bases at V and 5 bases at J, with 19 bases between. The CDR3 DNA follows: TGTGCCAGTAGCCGGCGGGGGGAGATTACTACTGAAGCTTTCTTT. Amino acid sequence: CASSRRGEITTEAFF.

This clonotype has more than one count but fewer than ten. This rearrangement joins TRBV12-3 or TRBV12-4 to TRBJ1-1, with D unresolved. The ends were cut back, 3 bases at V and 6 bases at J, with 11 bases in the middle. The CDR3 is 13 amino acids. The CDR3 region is CASSLPPRPEAFF. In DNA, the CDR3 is TGTGCCAGCAGTTTGCCCCCCAGACCTGAAGCTTTCTTT.

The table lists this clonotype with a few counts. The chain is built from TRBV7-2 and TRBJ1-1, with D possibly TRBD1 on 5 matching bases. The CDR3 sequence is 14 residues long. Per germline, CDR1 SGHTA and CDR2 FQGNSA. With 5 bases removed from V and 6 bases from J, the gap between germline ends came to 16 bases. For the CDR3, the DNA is TGTGCCAGCAGCGCCCTGGGAGGGACGGCTGAAGCTTTCTTT. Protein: CASSALGGTAEAFF.

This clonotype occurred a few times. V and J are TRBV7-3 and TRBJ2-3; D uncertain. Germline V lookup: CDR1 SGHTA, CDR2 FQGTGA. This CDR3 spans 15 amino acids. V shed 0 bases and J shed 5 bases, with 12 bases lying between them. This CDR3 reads CASSLTGLVGDTQYF. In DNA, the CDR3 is TGTGCCAGCAGCTTAACGGGCCTGGTGGGAGATACGCAGTATTTT.